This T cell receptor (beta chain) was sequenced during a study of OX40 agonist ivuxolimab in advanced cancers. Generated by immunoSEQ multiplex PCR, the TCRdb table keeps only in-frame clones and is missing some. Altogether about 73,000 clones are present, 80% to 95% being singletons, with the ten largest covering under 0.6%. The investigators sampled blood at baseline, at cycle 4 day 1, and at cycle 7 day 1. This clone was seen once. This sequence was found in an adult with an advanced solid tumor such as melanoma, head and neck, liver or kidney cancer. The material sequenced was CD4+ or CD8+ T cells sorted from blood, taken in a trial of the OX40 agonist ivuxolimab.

CDR3 DNA sequence: TGTGCCAGCAGTGAATCAGGGGTGGTAAGCATTCAGTACTTC. This gives the protein CASSESGVVSIQYF. The V and J genes are TRBV25-1 and TRBJ2-4, with D perhaps TRBD1 (6 bases). The CDR3 runs to 14 residues. Trimming pared 1 base from V and 9 bases from J, leaving 13 bases between. The germline V gene encodes CDR1 MGHDK and CDR2 SYGVNS.